The present entry profiles one TCR beta chain with its context. Next came a second PCR, run for about 7 to 12 cycles, which used a sample-barcoded 5' primer along with a J-beta primer mix. TCRdb used MiXCR to reprocess the 5' RACE reads, holding one entry per CDR3 protein. The sample yields about 2 million distinct CDR3 sequences, roughly 52% seen once. The sample originates from a study of blood T cells in healthy people across ages. CDR3 size: 15 residues. Germline lookup yields CDR1 MNHEY and CDR2 SVGAGI. Trimming removed 6 bases from V and 0 bases from J, with 9 bases in between. The V gene is TRBV6-5, the J gene TRBJ1-6; D call uncertain. The sequenced material came from blood. This TCR was sampled from a woman between 35 and 50 years old in good health. For the CDR3, the DNA is TGTGCCAGCAGCCCGGAAGGCTCCTATAATTCACCCCTCCACTTT. This encodes CASSPEGSYNSPLHF.